The source of this T cell receptor (beta chain) is a study of blood T cell repertoires in COVID-19. Turning to the study itself: Both acute and convalescent COVID-19 samples were obtained from the United States, Italy and Spain. T cells, B-cell-depleted T cells, or PBMCs provided the cDNA or gDNA that served as material.

As originally analysed: Amplification from reference gene primers served as the basis for estimated nucleated cell counts. Generated by immunoSEQ multiplex PCR, the TCRdb table keeps only in-frame clones and is missing some. V, J and clone size were drawn from that table, and D and trimming were deduced from the DNA. The table includes approximately 140,000 clones, approximately 90% detected once. Germline values: CDR1 MNHEY, CDR2 SVGAGI. The germline V and J ends were trimmed by 2 bases and 5 bases, with 3 bases remaining between them. There are 11 residues in the CDR3. The sequence was obtained from a woman in her thirties with acute COVID-19. Material: PBMCs or T cells enriched from blood (not recorded which). V is TRBV6-5 and J is TRBJ2-5; D uncertain. The CDR3 reads CASSYLETQYF. CDR3 coding DNA: TGTGCCAGCAGTTACCTGGAGACCCAGTACTTC.